These 28 T cell receptor beta chains originate from one sample sequenced in a study of shared clonotypes between healthy human individuals. CD45RO negativity and positive selection for CCR7 defined naive CD8 cells, a population that excluded terminally differentiated effector memory CD45RA+ cells. Using immunoSEQ multiplex PCR, the repertoire was profiled, and TCRdb retains in-frame clones only, with some absent. Among under 1 million clones listed, about 91% were seen once. Sequencing was performed on naive CD8+ T cells sorted from blood. These receptors were collected from a man aged 25 to 45 in good health.

The chain joins TRBV29-1 to TRBJ1-2, with D perhaps TRBD1 (5 bases). Germline values: CDR1 SQVTM, CDR2 ANQGSEA. The CDR3 runs 14 residues. V lost 7 bases and J 7 bases, leaving 22 bases between the germline ends. The CDR3, as DNA: TGCAGCGCGGACGGTAGAGGGGCCTCCCCTGGCTACACCTTC. Protein product: CSADGRGASPGYTF.

This clone is a singleton in its sample. This sequence joins TRBV7-6 and TRBJ2-5; D is unresolved. The ends were cut back, 0 bases at V and 3 bases at J, with 8 bases in the middle. Germline CDR1 reads SGHVS; CDR2 reads FNYEAQ. CDR3 length: 14 residues. CDR3 sequence: CASSLAWREETQYF. For the CDR3, the DNA is TGTGCCAGCAGCTTAGCATGGAGAGAAGAGACCCAGTACTTC.

The chain employs TRBV5-1 and TRBJ1-1; TRBD1 might be the D (6 bases). This CDR3 spans 15 amino acids. Per germline, CDR1 SGHRS and CDR2 YFSETQ. V was clipped by 3 bases and J by 9 bases, with 21 bases between them. For the CDR3, the DNA is TGCGCCAGCAGCTCACGGGGGCCCGAGGCCGGGAAAGCTTTCTTT. It codes for CASSSRGPEAGKAFF.

The V gene is TRBV6-6, the J gene TRBJ2-1, with 9 bases matching TRBD2. The V and J ends lost 6 bases and 0 bases, in that order; junction bases with no gene match: 6. This CDR3 has 16 amino acids. CDR1 is MNHNY, CDR2 SVGAGI, per germline (reference sequence). As DNA, the CDR3 is TGTGCCAGCAGAACTAGCGGGTTTAGCTCCTACAATGAGCAGTTCTTC. Amino acid sequence: CASRTSGFSSYNEQFF.

The chain carries TRBV15 and TRBJ1-3, with no clear D. In germline, CDR1 is LNHNV, CDR2 YYDKDF (reference sequence). The CDR3 contains 15 residues. Trimming took 5 bases from V and 0 from J, leaving 11 bases between them. The CDR3 here is CATSLGVGSGNTIYF. Here the CDR3 DNA reads TGTGCCACCAGCCTGGGAGTTGGCTCTGGAAACACCATATATTTT.

The gene calls are TRBV4-2 and TRBJ2-7; TRBD2 agrees at 8 bases. Germline loops: CDR1 LGHNA, CDR2 YNFKEQ. The CDR3 covers 16 residues. The V and J ends lost 4 bases and 2 bases, in that order; junction bases with no gene match: 10. CDR3 DNA sequence: TGTGCCAGCAGCCCCTATAGCGGGACCCCTACCTACGAGCAGTACTTC. Translated: CASSPYSGTPTYEQYF.

This clone appeared once. This chain uses TRBV27 with TRBJ2-2; D gene ambiguous. The germline V and J ends were trimmed by 4 bases and 0 bases, with 9 bases remaining between them. The germline V gene has CDR1 MNHEY and CDR2 SMNVEV (reference sequence). The CDR3 length is 15 residues. DNA for the CDR3: TGTGCCAGCAGTTCCGAGACGACGAACACCGGGGAGCTGTTTTTT. It yields the protein CASSSETTNTGELFF.

This clone appeared a few times. The J gene is TRBJ1-1, the V gene TRBV7-9, with a tentative D call TRBD1 (6 bases). V lost 3 bases, J lost 3 bases, and 8 bases lay in between. CDR1 is SEHNR, CDR2 FQNEAQ, per germline (reference sequence). The CDR3 covers 13 residues. The CDR3 DNA is TGTGCCAGCAGCTTGTCAGGGGACACTGAAGCTTTCTTT. Encoded protein: CASSLSGDTEAFF.

DNA of the CDR3: TGTGCCAGCAGACCGAAGGGACTAGGAGGGACCCAGTACTTC. As protein: CASRPKGLGGTQYF. The chain recombines TRBV11-2 with TRBJ2-5; 8 bases line up with TRBD2. Germline V lookup: CDR1 SGHAT, CDR2 FQNNGV. There are 14 residues in the CDR3. Trimming removed 6 bases from V and 7 bases from J; junction bases left unmatched: 10.

This clone was seen once. This chain uses TRBV15 with TRBJ2-5; 8 positions match TRBD1. Germline trimming cut 3 bases from V and 4 bases from J; bases unmatched to any gene: 4. The CDR3 contains 14 residues. Germline V gene lookup returns CDR1 LNHNV and CDR2 YYDKDF (reference sequence). The CDR3 loop is CATSRETGAETQYF. The CDR3 DNA reads TGTGCCACCAGCAGGGAGACAGGGGCAGAGACCCAGTACTTC.

This clone was detected only once. This CDR3 reads CASSVKPSLSYEQYF. Written as DNA, the CDR3 is TGTGCCAGCAGCGTAAAGCCTAGCTTATCCTACGAGCAGTACTTC. The chain is built from TRBV9 and TRBJ2-7; D might be TRBD2 (5 bases). CDR3 length: 15 amino acids. The germline V gene encodes CDR1 SGDLS and CDR2 YYNGEE. V was cut by 1 base and J by 1 base, with 12 bases left in between.

The chain carries TRBV11-2 and TRBJ2-2; TRBD2 matches at 12 bases. V was pared by 1 base and J by 4 bases, with 7 bases of the junction left unmatched. CDR1 and CDR2 from the germline V gene are SGHAT and FQNNGV. This CDR3 region has 18 residues. CDR3 loop: CASSLARGLAGSTGELFF. CDR3 nucleotides: TGTGCCAGCAGCTTAGCCAGAGGACTAGCGGGGAGCACCGGGGAGCTGTTTTTT.

The J gene is TRBJ2-2, the V gene TRBV28, with D possibly TRBD2 on 6 matching bases. V was shortened by 3 bases and J by 6 bases, with 14 bases between the two germline ends. The CDR3 spans 15 residues. Germline V gene sequence: CDR1 MDHEN, CDR2 SYDVKM. The CDR3 sequence is CASSFRGRGAGELFF. CDR3 DNA sequence: TGTGCCAGCAGTTTTCGGGGGAGAGGAGCCGGGGAGCTGTTTTTT.

V gene TRBV7-9 combines with J gene TRBJ2-2; D remains ambiguous. Germline lookup yields CDR1 SEHNR and CDR2 FQNEAQ (reference sequence). Trimming pared 4 bases from V and 6 bases from J, leaving 12 bases between. The CDR3 is 14 residues long. The CDR3 region is CASSSDKAPGELFF. The CDR3 DNA follows: TGTGCCAGCAGCTCCGATAAAGCCCCCGGGGAGCTGTTTTTT.

This chain joins TRBV7-9 and TRBJ2-4; D is unresolved. The CDR3 totals 11 residues. Trimming took 6 bases from V and 13 from J, leaving 13 bases between them. CDR1 and CDR2 (germline): SEHNR, FQNEAQ (reference sequence). The CDR3 is CASSRGPYQYF. The CDR3 nucleotides read TGTGCCAGCAGTCGCGGACCCTACCAGTACTTC.

This clone was detected once. The chain uses TRBV27 and TRBJ2-1; 9 bases are shared with TRBD2. V dropped 7 bases and J dropped 2; count of bases not matched to a gene: 6. The germline gives CDR1 MNHEY, CDR2 SMNVEV (reference sequence). The CDR3 has 15 amino acids. CDR3 amino acids: CASIEVAGAYNEQFF. The CDR3 DNA reads TGTGCCAGCATTGAGGTAGCGGGAGCCTACAATGAGCAGTTCTTC.

For this clone: This CDR3 is also generated by other DNA sequences in the sample. The V gene is TRBV2, the J gene TRBJ2-7; D is unresolved. This CDR3 contains 12 residues. V was clipped by 5 bases and J by 4 bases, with 9 bases between them. The V gene's germline CDR1 is SNHLY and CDR2 FYNNEI. The chain's CDR3 is CASSPGLYEQYF. In DNA form, the CDR3 reads TGTGCCAGCAGTCCCGGGTTATACGAGCAGTACTTC.

The chain joins TRBV15 to TRBJ1-1; no firm D call. The CDR3 runs to 11 residues. V was pared by 2 bases and J by 4 bases, with 2 bases between. Germline values: CDR1 LNHNV, CDR2 YYDKDF (reference sequence). The chain's CDR3 is CATSRFTEAFF. The CDR3 DNA follows: TGTGCCACCAGCAGATTCACTGAAGCTTTCTTT.

The V call is TRBV7-6, the J call TRBJ1-1; tentative D call: TRBD1 (6 bases). CDR3 length: 18 amino acids. Germline V gives CDR1 SGHVS, CDR2 FNYEAQ. The V gene lost 2 bases and the J gene lost 0 bases, with 19 bases spanning the gap. The CDR3 DNA reads as TGTGCCAGCAGCTTATATCCTCAGGGGATAGGGATGAACACTGAAGCTTTCTTT. Protein product: CASSLYPQGIGMNTEAFF.

CDR3 coding DNA: TGTGCCAGCAGCTTCCCGGGACTAGGTCGTGAGCAGTTCTTC. Protein: CASSFPGLGREQFF. This chain joins TRBV7-2 and TRBJ2-1; 8 bases align to TRBD2. Germline V lookup: CDR1 SGHTA, CDR2 FQGNSA. After removal of 3 bases from V and 9 bases from J, the junction contained 7 bases not matched to a gene. The CDR3 is 14 amino acids.

This CDR3 reads CASSPGLAGGYNEQFF. The DNA of the CDR3 is TGTGCCAGCTCACCAGGCCTAGCGGGAGGGTACAATGAGCAGTTCTTC. This sequence joins TRBV18 and TRBJ2-1; 12 nucleotides agree with TRBD2. This CDR3 is built from 16 residues. Per germline, CDR1 KGHSH and CDR2 LQKENI. Germline trimming cut 2 bases from V and 4 bases from J; bases unmatched to any gene: 3.

This chain connects TRBV19 to TRBJ2-1; 7 bases map to TRBD2. V shed 0 bases, J shed 1 base, and the junction held 3 bases outside the gene matches. CDR3 size: 16 residues. The germline V gene encodes CDR1 LNHDA and CDR2 SQIVND (reference sequence). For the CDR3, the DNA is TGTGCCAGTAGTATAGACCTCGGGAGGTCCTACAATGAGCAGTTCTTC. It is translated as CASSIDLGRSYNEQFF.

A single count supports this clone. The chain carries TRBV6-1 and TRBJ2-3, with no clear D. The CDR3 contains 14 residues. The germline gives CDR1 MNHNS, CDR2 SASEGT. V dropped 2 bases and J dropped 2 bases, with 8 bases sitting between them. CDR3 loop: CASSELFATDTQYF. The CDR3 bases are TGTGCCAGCAGTGAACTCTTTGCCACAGATACGCAGTATTTT.

This clone was detected a few times. The V gene is TRBV7-9, the J gene TRBJ2-2; D gene ambiguous. Germline CDR1 is SEHNR and CDR2 is FQNEAQ (reference sequence). The ends were cut back, 3 bases at V and 4 bases at J, with 6 bases in the middle. This CDR3 region has 13 residues. CDR3 amino acids: CASSFMGTGELFF. The CDR3 DNA reads as TGTGCCAGCAGCTTTATGGGCACCGGGGAGCTGTTTTTT.

This chain links TRBV7-6 with TRBJ2-3, with 7 bases aligning to TRBD2. The junction had 14 bases not matched to a gene; V was cut back by 1 base and J by 1 base. The length of the CDR3 is 19 residues. Looked up from germline, CDR1 is SGHVS and CDR2 is FNYEAQ. The CDR3, as DNA: TGTGCCAGCAGCTTAGGGGTACGAGGAGGCGGGGGAGGCACAGATACGCAGTATTTT. Protein sequence: CASSLGVRGGGGGTDTQYF.

This clone came up once. V gene TRBV19 combines with J gene TRBJ2-1; D ambiguous. Germline CDR1 reads LNHDA; CDR2 reads SQIVND (reference sequence). V lost 4 bases, J lost 9 bases, and 22 bases lay in between. CDR3 length: 16 residues. The CDR3 nucleotides are TGTGCCAGTAGTACCCCCTCCCGGACCGGCGGCGTTGAGCAGTTCTTC. It yields the protein CASSTPSRTGGVEQFF. The variable domain in full, completed from reference TRBV19 and TRBJ2-1, reads DGGITQSPKYLFRKEGQNVTLSCEQNLNHDAMYWYRQDPGQGLRLIYYSQIVNDFQKGDIAEGYSVSREKKESFPLTVTSAQKNPTAFYLCASSTPSRTGGVEQFFGPGTRLTVL.

The chain has TRBV18 and TRBJ1-1; 8 positions match TRBD1. Germline lookup yields CDR1 KGHSH and CDR2 LQKENI. The CDR3 totals 15 residues. The V segment lost 3 bases and the J segment 1 base; nucleotides outside the gene matches: 4. The CDR3 reads CASSPGQGPNTEAFF. CDR3 DNA: TGTGCCAGCTCACCCGGACAGGGACCGAACACTGAAGCTTTCTTT.

The chain couples TRBV9 to TRBJ1-3, with D possibly matching TRBD1 (5 bases). In germline, CDR1 is SGDLS, CDR2 YYNGEE. V lost 2 bases and J lost 0, with 15 bases in between. The length of the CDR3 is 17 residues. The CDR3 sequence: CASSVYGGVDSGNTIYF. The CDR3 region has the DNA TGTGCCAGCAGCGTTTACGGGGGGGTGGACTCTGGAAACACCATATATTTT.